Shown below are 27 T cell receptor beta chains from a single sample sequenced in a study of PD-L1 blockade in urothelial cancer (dated by TCRdb to about 2017). Reading the label with the study, this specimen's time point is: pretreatment peripheral blood. The library was prepared using the immunoSEQ multiplex PCR assay. Entries here come from immuneACCESS through TCRdb and include only in-frame sequences with V and J called. Some clones fail to appear in such tables; in the studies checked, an unresolved V gene covers under half of the shortfall, and the cause of the remainder is unknown. Here the sample has under 60,000 clones; about 81% occur a single time. The ten largest account for roughly 3.3% of the sample. Sequencing used PBMCs, obtained around atezolizumab (anti-PD-L1) treatment. The origin of the receptors is a man in his sixties or seventies with urothelial cancer.

This chain connects TRBV14 to TRBJ2-1; weak D call: TRBD2 (6 bases). The CDR3 runs 19 residues. Trimming left V 1 base short and J 5 bases short, with 24 bases between. The germline V gene encodes CDR1 SGHDN and CDR2 FVKESK. CDR3 bases: TGTGCCAGCAGCCAAGCAAGGGCCGGGACTTCCTGGAACCACAATGAGCAGTTCTTC. Protein product: CASSQARAGTSWNHNEQFF.

The chain uses TRBV6-5 and TRBJ2-6, with D possibly TRBD2 on 7 matching bases. The CDR3 extends over 15 amino acids. CDR1 and CDR2 from the germline V gene are MNHEY and SVGAGI. V was clipped by 7 bases and J by 4 bases, with 14 bases between them. CDR3 protein: CASTKRGAGANVLTF. The CDR3 DNA sequence: TGTGCCAGCACCAAACGGGGGGCCGGGGCCAACGTCCTGACTTTC.

This sequence joins TRBV27 and TRBJ2-1, with D maybe TRBD2 (7 bases). This CDR3 region has 12 residues. Germline V gives CDR1 MNHEY, CDR2 SMNVEV (reference sequence). V was shortened by 10 bases and J by 10 bases, with 17 bases between the two germline ends. The CDR3 spells CATEGGRREQFF. As DNA, the CDR3 is TGTGCCACTGAGGGGGGGCGAAGGGAGCAGTTCTTC.

The chain couples TRBV6-6 to TRBJ2-3; 9 bases align to TRBD1. This CDR3 is 16 amino acids long. The V gene end was trimmed by 5 bases and the J gene end by 3 bases; junction bases not matched to a gene: 9. Germline-derived CDR1 and CDR2 are MNHNY and SVGAGI (reference sequence). The CDR3 DNA reads TGTGCCAGCAGTCCCAGGGGACAGGGACCGACAGATACGCAGTATTTT. Translated: CASSPRGQGPTDTQYF.

The chain links TRBV28 to TRBJ2-1; TRBD2 agrees at 8 bases. V shed 5 bases, J shed 4 bases, and the junction held 4 bases outside the gene matches. This CDR3 contains 14 residues. Germline assignment: CDR1 MDHEN and CDR2 SYDVKM. The CDR3 DNA follows: TGTGCCAGCAGTCAAACTAGCGGTTACAATGAGCAGTTCTTC. Translation: CASSQTSGYNEQFF.

The gene calls are TRBV7-2 and TRBJ2-7, with D maybe TRBD1 (5 bases). Germline V lookup: CDR1 SGHTA, CDR2 FQGNSA. This CDR3 is built from 15 residues. V dropped 5 bases and J dropped 0 bases, with 14 bases sitting between them. CDR3 DNA sequence: TGTGCCAGCAGCACCGGACAACCGGGCTCCTACGAGCAGTACTTC. It specifies CASSTGQPGSYEQYF.

The genes are TRBV7-7 and TRBJ2-3; 9 bases fit TRBD2. Germline-derived CDR1 and CDR2 are SSHAT and FNYEAQ (reference sequence). The length of the CDR3 is 15 residues. V lost 2 bases and J lost 4; bases outside the gene matches: 4. DNA of the CDR3: TGTGCCAGCAGCTTACTAGCGGGGAGTCCAGATACGCAGTATTTT. Translated, it gives CASSLLAGSPDTQYF.

This chain's CDR3 is CASNGQGARDTQYF. The CDR3 nucleotides read TGTGCCAGCAACGGACAGGGGGCGAGAGATACGCAGTATTTT. The chain recombines TRBV7-6 with TRBJ2-3; 11 bases agree with TRBD1. After removal of 7 bases from V and 5 bases from J, the junction contained 5 bases not matched to a gene. Germline CDR1 and CDR2: SGHVS and FNYEAQ. CDR3 length equals 14 residues.

The chain recombines TRBV6-5 with TRBJ1-6; the D gene is possibly TRBD1 (5 bases). The V and J ends lost 6 bases and 7 bases respectively, with 16 bases between them. The CDR3 is 15 residues long. Germline V gene lookup returns CDR1 MNHEY and CDR2 SVGAGI. The CDR3 sequence: CASRPPGGINSPLHF. DNA of the CDR3: TGTGCCAGCAGGCCACCCGGGGGAATCAATTCACCCCTCCACTTT.

V and J are TRBV7-9 and TRBJ2-2; a possible D gene is TRBD2 (5 bases). This CDR3 has 15 amino acids. Germline V gives CDR1 SEHNR, CDR2 FQNEAQ (reference sequence). The V gene lost 5 bases and the J gene lost 3 bases, with 13 bases spanning the gap. CDR3 in DNA: TGTGCCAGCAGCCAGGAACGGACTTACACCGGGGAGCTGTTTTTT. Residues: CASSQERTYTGELFF. The full variable domain, its missing parts supplied by reference TRBV7-9 and TRBJ2-2, is DTGVSQNPRHKITKRGQNVTFRCDPISEHNRLYWYRQTLGQGPEFLTYFQNEAQLEKSRLLSDRFSAERPKGSFSTLEIQRTEQGDSAMYLCASSQERTYTGELFFGEGSRLTVL.

This rearrangement joins TRBV4-2 to TRBJ2-1; D is possibly TRBD2 (5 bases). This CDR3 contains 11 residues. Trimming pared 3 bases from V and 9 bases from J, leaving 6 bases between. Germline CDR1 is LGHNA and CDR2 is YNFKEQ. The CDR3 loop is CASSQGSEQFF. CDR3 DNA sequence: TGTGCCAGCAGCCAGGGGAGTGAGCAGTTCTTC.

V usage is TRBV10-1 and J usage is TRBJ1-1; no clear D gene. Germline V CDR1 and CDR2: WNHNN, SYGVQD (reference sequence). With 4 bases removed from V and 5 bases from J, the gap between germline ends came to 14 bases. CDR3 length equals 14 residues. The CDR3 loop reads CASSGPPGGTEAFF. In nucleotides, the CDR3 is TGCGCCAGCAGTGGGCCCCCTGGAGGTACTGAAGCTTTCTTT.

The chain joins TRBV9 to TRBJ1-2; tentatively, D is TRBD1 (6 bases). CDR3 length equals 13 residues. Trimming pared 3 bases from V and 6 bases from J, leaving 12 bases between. The germline V gene encodes CDR1 SGDLS and CDR2 YYNGEE. For the CDR3, the DNA is TGTGCCAGCAGCGCACAGGGTGAGAATGGCTACACCTTC. This translates into CASSAQGENGYTF.

The CDR3 coding sequence is TGTGCCAGCAGTGATACCAGGGCAAACACTGAAGCTTTCTTT. Translation gives CASSDTRANTEAFF. The chain has TRBV2 and TRBJ1-1; weak D call: TRBD1 (5 bases). Deletions cut 3 bases from V and 2 bases from J, with 10 bases between. The CDR3 consists of 14 residues. Germline assignment: CDR1 SNHLY and CDR2 FYNNEI.

The count of this clone is one. The rearrangement links TRBV5-1 to TRBJ1-1; no firm D call. With 1 base removed from V and 2 bases from J, the gap between germline ends came to 12 bases. CDR3 length: 15 residues. Germline V lookup: CDR1 SGHRS, CDR2 YFSETQ. The CDR3 coding sequence is TGCGCCAGCAGCTTGTCAGGAGGTGGAAACACTGAAGCTTTCTTT. Encoded protein: CASSLSGGGNTEAFF.

The chain carries TRBV6-5 and TRBJ1-1; perhaps TRBD1 as D (6 bases). CDR1 and CDR2 from the germline V gene are MNHEY and SVGAGI. Trimming removed 5 bases from V and 0 bases from J, with 10 bases in between. The CDR3 has 14 residues. The CDR3 spells CASSLQGLNTEAFF. As DNA, the CDR3 is TGTGCCAGCAGTCTACAGGGTTTGAACACTGAAGCTTTCTTT.

The chain combines TRBV18 with TRBJ2-1; 9 positions agree with TRBD2. Germline loops: CDR1 KGHSH, CDR2 LQKENI. V gave up 0 bases and J gave up 7 bases; unmatched junction bases: 7. This CDR3 is 16 amino acids long. The CDR3 loop is CASSPPTRGGQNEQFF. The DNA of the CDR3 is TGTGCCAGCTCACCACCCACGCGGGGGGGCCAAAATGAGCAGTTCTTC.

The chain's CDR3 is CASSFELRADYGYTF. The CDR3 nucleotides read TGTGCCAGCAGCTTTGAGCTCAGGGCCGACTATGGCTACACCTTC. The chain couples TRBV5-4 to TRBJ1-2; a weak D match, TRBD1 (5 bases). V was cut by 2 bases and J by 3 bases, with 14 bases left in between. This CDR3 is built from 15 residues. Germline V gene sequence: CDR1 SGHNT, CDR2 YYREEE (reference sequence). Together with reference TRBV5-4 and TRBJ1-2, the CDR3 gives the full variable domain: ETGVTQSPTHLIKTRGQQVTLRCSSQSGHNTVSWYQQALGQGPQFIFQYYREEENGRGNFPPRFSGLQFPNYSSELNVNALELDDSALYLCASSFELRADYGYTFGSGTRLTVV.

The chain carries TRBV29-1 and TRBJ2-1, with D possibly being TRBD2 (6 bases). Germline-derived CDR1 and CDR2 are SQVTM and ANQGSEA. Trimming left V 7 bases short and J 0 bases short, with 13 bases between. The CDR3 runs 14 residues. CDR3 in amino acids: CSGRDSYSYNEQFF. In DNA, the CDR3 is TGCAGCGGCCGGGACTCTTACTCCTACAATGAGCAGTTCTTC.

V and J are TRBV6-1 and TRBJ1-1; D remains unclear. The CDR3 sequence is 14 residues long. The V gene lost 1 base and the J gene lost 6 bases, with 12 bases spanning the gap. CDR1 and CDR2 (germline): MNHNS, SASEGT. The CDR3 protein is CASSEGSLPSEAFF. CDR3 coding DNA: TGTGCCAGCAGTGAAGGCAGTCTCCCCTCTGAAGCTTTCTTT.

This clone was recorded a few times. This rearrangement joins TRBV6-6 to TRBJ2-5; no clear D gene. This CDR3 is built from 11 residues. The germline V gene encodes CDR1 MNHNY and CDR2 SVGAGI (reference sequence). V was pared by 5 bases and J by 4 bases, with 5 bases between. CDR3 loop: CASSPGETQYF. CDR3 coding DNA: TGTGCCAGCAGTCCAGGAGAGACCCAGTACTTC.

V usage is TRBV7-9 and J usage is TRBJ2-3; D call uncertain. The CDR3 spans 15 residues. Trimming pared 3 bases from V and 0 bases from J, leaving 10 bases between. Germline V gives CDR1 SEHNR, CDR2 FQNEAQ (reference sequence). CDR3 bases: TGTGCCAGCAGCTTCAATAAGCGAAGCACAGATACGCAGTATTTT. Translating gives CASSFNKRSTDTQYF.

The CDR3 spells CASSERPRDRQFF. CDR3 coding DNA: TGCGCCAGCAGTGAGAGGCCTCGGGACAGGCAGTTCTTC. V usage is TRBV10-2 and J usage is TRBJ2-1; 7 nucleotides align to TRBD1. The CDR3 has 13 amino acids. Germline-derived CDR1 and CDR2 are WSHSY and SAAADI. The V gene end was trimmed by 2 bases and the J gene end by 12 bases; junction bases not matched to a gene: 7.

This clone was observed a handful of times. This chain links TRBV27 with TRBJ1-2; 10 nucleotides align to TRBD1. The J segment lost 8 bases and the V segment lost 0 bases, leaving 9 bases of the junction unmatched. CDR1 and CDR2 (germline): MNHEY, SMNVEV (reference sequence). The CDR3 length is 16 residues. In nucleotides, the CDR3 is TGTGCCAGCAGTTTATCGGGGGGACAGGGGCGAGGAGGCTACACCTTC. Translating gives CASSLSGGQGRGGYTF.

The chain employs TRBV7-2 and TRBJ2-5, with unresolved D. There are 11 residues in the CDR3. Germline V gives CDR1 SGHTA, CDR2 FQGNSA. The V gene lost 5 bases and the J gene lost 5 bases, with 6 bases spanning the gap. The CDR3 nucleotides read TGTGCCAGCAGCGCACGGGAGACCCAGTACTTC. Its protein is CASSARETQYF.

V usage is TRBV19 and J usage is TRBJ2-1, with TRBD1 identical over 9 bases. The CDR3 is 10 residues long. After removal of 8 bases from V and 12 bases from J, the junction contained 2 bases not matched to a gene. Germline CDR1 reads LNHDA; CDR2 reads SQIVND (reference sequence). In DNA, the CDR3 is TGTGCCAGTGGGACAGGGAGGCAGTTCTTC. It encodes CASGTGRQFF.

The V and J genes are TRBV28 and TRBJ1-2; D unresolved. CDR1 and CDR2 from the germline V gene are MDHEN and SYDVKM. The V end lost 9 bases, the J end lost 8 bases, and 19 bases lay between the germline ends. The CDR3 has 13 residues. As DNA, the CDR3 is TGTGCCAGTATGGGGAGGCGGGCCGAGGGCTACACCTTC. Translating gives CASMGRRAEGYTF.